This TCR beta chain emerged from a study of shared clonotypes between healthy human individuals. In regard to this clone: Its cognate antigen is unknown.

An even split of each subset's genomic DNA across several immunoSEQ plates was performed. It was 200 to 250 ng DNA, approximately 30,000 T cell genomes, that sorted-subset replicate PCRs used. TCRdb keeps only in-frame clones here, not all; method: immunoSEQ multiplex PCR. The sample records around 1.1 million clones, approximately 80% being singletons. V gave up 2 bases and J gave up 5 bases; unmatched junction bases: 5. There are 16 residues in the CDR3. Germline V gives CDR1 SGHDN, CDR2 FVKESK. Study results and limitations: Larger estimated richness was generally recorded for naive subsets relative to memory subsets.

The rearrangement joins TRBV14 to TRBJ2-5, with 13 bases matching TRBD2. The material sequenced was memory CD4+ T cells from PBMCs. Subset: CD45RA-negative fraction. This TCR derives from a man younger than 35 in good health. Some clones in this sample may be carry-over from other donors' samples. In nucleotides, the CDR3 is TGTGCCAGCAGCCAACGACTAGCGGGAGGAGTTGAGACCCAGTACTTC. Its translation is CASSQRLAGGVETQYF. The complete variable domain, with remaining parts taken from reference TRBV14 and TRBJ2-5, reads EAGVTQFPSHSVIEKGQTVTLRCDPISGHDNLYWYRRVMGKEIKFLLHFVKESKQDESGMPNNRFLAERTGGTYSTLKVQPAELEDSGVYFCASSQRLAGGVETQYFGPGTRLLVL.